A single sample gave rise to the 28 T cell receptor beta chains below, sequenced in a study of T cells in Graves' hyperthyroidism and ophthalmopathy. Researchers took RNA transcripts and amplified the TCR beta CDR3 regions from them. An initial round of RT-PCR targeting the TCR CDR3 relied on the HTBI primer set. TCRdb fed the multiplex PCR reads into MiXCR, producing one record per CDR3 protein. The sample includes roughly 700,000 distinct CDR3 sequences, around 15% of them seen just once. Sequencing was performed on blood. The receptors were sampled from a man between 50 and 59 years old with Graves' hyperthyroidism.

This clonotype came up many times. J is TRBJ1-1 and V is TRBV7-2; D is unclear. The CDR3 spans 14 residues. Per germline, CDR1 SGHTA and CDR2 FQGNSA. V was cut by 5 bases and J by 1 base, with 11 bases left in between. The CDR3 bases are TGTGCCAGCAGCGCCCGAGCAGAGAACACTGAAGCTTTCTTT. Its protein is CASSARAENTEAFF.

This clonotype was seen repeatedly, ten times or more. CDR3 sequence (DNA): TGTGCCAGCAGCCCCCGACAGGGGGGGTCTGAAGCTTTCTTT. Residues: CASSPRQGGSEAFF. This chain uses TRBV7-9 with TRBJ1-1; 9 bases agree with TRBD1. V shed 5 bases, J shed 6 bases, and the junction held 7 bases outside the gene matches. CDR1 SEHNR and CDR2 FQNEAQ come from the germline V gene (reference sequence). The CDR3 has 14 residues.

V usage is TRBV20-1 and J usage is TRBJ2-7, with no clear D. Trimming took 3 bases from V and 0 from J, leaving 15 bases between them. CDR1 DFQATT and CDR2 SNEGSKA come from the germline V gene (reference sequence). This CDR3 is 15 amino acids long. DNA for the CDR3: TGCAGTGCTAGGGCCTGGGCTGGTTCCTCCTACGAGCAGTACTTC. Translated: CSARAWAGSSYEQYF.

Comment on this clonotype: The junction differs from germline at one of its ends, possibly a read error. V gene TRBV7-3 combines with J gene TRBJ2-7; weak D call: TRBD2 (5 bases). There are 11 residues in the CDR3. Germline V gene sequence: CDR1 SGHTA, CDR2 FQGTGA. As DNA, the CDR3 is TGTGCCAGCAGAAGTACCGGGGAGAGTACCTTC. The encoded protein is CASRSTGESTF.

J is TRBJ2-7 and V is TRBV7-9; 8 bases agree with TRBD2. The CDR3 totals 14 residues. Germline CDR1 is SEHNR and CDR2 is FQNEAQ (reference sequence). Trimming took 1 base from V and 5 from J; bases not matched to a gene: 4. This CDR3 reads CASSLEVAGNEQYF. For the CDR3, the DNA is TGTGCCAGCAGCTTAGAGGTAGCGGGAAACGAGCAGTACTTC.

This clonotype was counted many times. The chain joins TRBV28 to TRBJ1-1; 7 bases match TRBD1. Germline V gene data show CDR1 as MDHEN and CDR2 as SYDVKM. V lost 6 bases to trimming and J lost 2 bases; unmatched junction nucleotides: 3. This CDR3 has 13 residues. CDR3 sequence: CASSDRDNTEAFF. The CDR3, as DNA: TGTGCCAGCAGCGACAGGGATAACACTGAAGCTTTCTTT.

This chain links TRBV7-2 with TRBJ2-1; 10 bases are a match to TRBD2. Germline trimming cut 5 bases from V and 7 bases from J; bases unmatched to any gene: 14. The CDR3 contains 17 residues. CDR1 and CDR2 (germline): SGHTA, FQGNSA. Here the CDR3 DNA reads TGTGCCAGCAGCGGGCGCGACCTAGCGGGAGTAGGAAATGAGCAGTTCTTC. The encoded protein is CASSGRDLAGVGNEQFF.

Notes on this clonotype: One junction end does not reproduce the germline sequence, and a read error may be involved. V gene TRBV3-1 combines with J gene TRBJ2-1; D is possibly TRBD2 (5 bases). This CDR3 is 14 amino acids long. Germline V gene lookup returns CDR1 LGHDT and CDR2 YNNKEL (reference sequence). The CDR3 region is CANSQRGSKGEQFF. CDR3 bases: TGTGCCAACAGCCAACGAGGGAGTAAGGGTGAGCAGTTCTTC.

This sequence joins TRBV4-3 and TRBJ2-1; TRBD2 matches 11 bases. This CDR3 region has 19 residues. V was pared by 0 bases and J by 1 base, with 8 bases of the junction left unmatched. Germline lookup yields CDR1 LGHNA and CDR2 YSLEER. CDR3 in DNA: TGCGCCAGCAGCCAAGAACCTGGGACTAGCGGAATTTCCTACAATGAGCAGTTCTTC. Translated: CASSQEPGTSGISYNEQFF.

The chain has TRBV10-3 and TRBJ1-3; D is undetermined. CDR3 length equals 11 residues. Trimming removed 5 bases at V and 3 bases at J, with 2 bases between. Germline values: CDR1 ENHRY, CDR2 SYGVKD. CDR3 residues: CAISYGNTIYF. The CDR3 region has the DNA TGTGCCATCAGTTATGGAAACACCATATATTTT.

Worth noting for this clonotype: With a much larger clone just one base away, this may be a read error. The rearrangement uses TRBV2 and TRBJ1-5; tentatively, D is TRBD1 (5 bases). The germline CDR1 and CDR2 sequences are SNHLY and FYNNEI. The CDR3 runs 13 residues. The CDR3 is CAGSRTYLLSQHF. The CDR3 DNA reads TGTGCCGGCAGCCGGACATATCTTCTGTCCCAGCATTTT.

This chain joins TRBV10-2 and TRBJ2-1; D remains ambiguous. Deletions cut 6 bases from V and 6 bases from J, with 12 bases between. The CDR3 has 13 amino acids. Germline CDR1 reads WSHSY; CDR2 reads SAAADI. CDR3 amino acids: CASRVLIRNEQFF. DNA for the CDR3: TGCGCCAGCAGAGTTCTCATACGCAATGAGCAGTTCTTC.

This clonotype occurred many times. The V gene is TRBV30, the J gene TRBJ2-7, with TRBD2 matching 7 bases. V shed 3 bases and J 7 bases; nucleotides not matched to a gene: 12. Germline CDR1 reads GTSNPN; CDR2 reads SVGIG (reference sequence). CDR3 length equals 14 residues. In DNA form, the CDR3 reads TGTGCCTGGAGCTCTGTGGGAGGGCCGGGAGAGCAGTACTTC. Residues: CAWSSVGGPGEQYF.

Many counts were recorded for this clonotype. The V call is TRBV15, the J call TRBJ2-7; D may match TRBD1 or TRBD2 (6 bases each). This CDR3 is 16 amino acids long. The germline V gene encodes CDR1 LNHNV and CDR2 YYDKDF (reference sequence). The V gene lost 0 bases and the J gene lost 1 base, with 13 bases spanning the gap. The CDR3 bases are TGTGCCACCAGCAGAGATCGACAGGCGGGGTCCTACGAGCAGTACTTC. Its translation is CATSRDRQAGSYEQYF.

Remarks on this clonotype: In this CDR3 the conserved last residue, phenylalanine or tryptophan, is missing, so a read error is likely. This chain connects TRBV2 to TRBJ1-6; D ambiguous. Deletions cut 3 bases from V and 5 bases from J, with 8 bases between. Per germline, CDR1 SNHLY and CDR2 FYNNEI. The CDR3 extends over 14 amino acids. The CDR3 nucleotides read TGTGCCAGCAGTGATTCCCAGAATAATTCACCCCTCCACGTT. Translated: CASSDSQNNSPLHV.

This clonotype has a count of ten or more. The CDR3: CASSYSRREVNTGELFF. CDR3 coding DNA: TGTGCCAGCAGTTACTCGAGGCGGGAGGTGAACACCGGGGAGCTGTTTTTT. The chain links TRBV6-2 or TRBV6-3 to TRBJ2-2; 8 nucleotides match TRBD2. CDR1 is MNHEY and CDR2 is SVGEGT in the germline V gene. The CDR3 consists of 17 residues. V lost 0 bases, J lost 1 base, and 4 bases stayed unmatched.

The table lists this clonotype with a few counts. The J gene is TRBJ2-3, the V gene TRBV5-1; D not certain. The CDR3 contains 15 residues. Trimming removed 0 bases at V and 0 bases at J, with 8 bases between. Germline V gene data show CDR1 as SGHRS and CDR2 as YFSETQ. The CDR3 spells CASSLGDGSTDTQYF. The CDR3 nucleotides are TGCGCCAGCAGCTTGGGTGACGGGAGCACAGATACGCAGTATTTT.

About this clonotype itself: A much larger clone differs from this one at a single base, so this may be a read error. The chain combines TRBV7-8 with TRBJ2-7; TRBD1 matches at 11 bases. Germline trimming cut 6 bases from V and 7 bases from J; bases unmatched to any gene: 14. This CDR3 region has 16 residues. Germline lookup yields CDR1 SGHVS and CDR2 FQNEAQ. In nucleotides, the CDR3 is TGTGCCAGCAGTTCTCCCGGGACAGGGGGTTACAATGAGCAGTACTTC. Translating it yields CASSSPGTGGYNEQYF.

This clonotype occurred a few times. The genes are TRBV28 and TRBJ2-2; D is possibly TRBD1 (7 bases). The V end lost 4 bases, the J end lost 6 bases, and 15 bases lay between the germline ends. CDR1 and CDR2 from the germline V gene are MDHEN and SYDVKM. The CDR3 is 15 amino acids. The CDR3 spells CASSSGQRRAGELFF. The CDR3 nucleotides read TGTGCCAGCAGTTCGGGACAGAGGAGGGCCGGGGAGCTGTTTTTT. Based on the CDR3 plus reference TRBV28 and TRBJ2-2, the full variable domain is DVKVTQSSRYLVKRTGEKVFLECVQDMDHENMFWYRQDPGLGLRLIYFSYDVKMKEKGDIPEGYSVSREKKERFSLILESASTNQTSMYLCASSSGQRRAGELFFGEGSRLTVL.

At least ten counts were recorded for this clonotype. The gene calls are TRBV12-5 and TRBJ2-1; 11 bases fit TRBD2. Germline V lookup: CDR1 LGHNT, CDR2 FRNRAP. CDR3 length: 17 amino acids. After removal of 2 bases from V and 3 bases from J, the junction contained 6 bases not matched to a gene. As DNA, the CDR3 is TGTGCTAGTGGTTTGAATCGGACTAGCGGGCACTACAATGAGCAGTTCTTC. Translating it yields CASGLNRTSGHYNEQFF.

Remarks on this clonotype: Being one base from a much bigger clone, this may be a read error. The DNA of the CDR3 is TGTGCCAGCGCCGGACTAGCGAGCTCCTACGAGCAGTACTTC. Residues: CASAGLASSYEQYF. The chain uses TRBV27 and TRBJ2-7; TRBD2 aligns across 9 bases. Germline trimming cut 8 bases from V and 0 bases from J; bases unmatched to any gene: 5. Germline values: CDR1 MNHEY, CDR2 SMNVEV (reference sequence). CDR3 length equals 14 residues.

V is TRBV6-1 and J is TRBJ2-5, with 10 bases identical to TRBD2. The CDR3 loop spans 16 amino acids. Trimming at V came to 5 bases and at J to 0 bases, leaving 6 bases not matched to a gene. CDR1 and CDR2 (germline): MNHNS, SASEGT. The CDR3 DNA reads TGTGCCAGCAGTCCTCTAGCGGGAGTTAACCAAGAGACCCAGTACTTC. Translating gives CASSPLAGVNQETQYF.

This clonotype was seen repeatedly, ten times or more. CDR3 in amino acids: CASTGLGQPQETQYF. As DNA, the CDR3 is TGTGCCAGTACGGGATTGGGACAGCCCCAAGAGACCCAGTACTTC. This sequence joins TRBV19 and TRBJ2-5; 7 bases are shared with TRBD1. J lost 1 base, V lost 7 bases, and 9 bases had no gene match. The CDR3 runs 15 residues. Germline loops: CDR1 LNHDA, CDR2 SQIVND (reference sequence).

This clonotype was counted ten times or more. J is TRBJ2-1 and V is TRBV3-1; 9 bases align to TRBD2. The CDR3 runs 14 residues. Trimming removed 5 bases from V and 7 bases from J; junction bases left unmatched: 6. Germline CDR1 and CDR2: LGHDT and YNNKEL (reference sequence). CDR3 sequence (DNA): TGTGCCAGCAGCGATAGCGGGAGAGGTAATGAGCAGTTCTTC. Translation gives CASSDSGRGNEQFF.

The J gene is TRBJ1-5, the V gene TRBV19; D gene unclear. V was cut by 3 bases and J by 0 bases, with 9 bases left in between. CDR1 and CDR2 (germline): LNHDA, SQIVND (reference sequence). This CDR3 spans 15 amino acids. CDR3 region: CASSISQNSNQPQHF. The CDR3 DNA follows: TGTGCCAGTAGTATTTCACAGAATAGCAATCAGCCCCAGCATTTT.

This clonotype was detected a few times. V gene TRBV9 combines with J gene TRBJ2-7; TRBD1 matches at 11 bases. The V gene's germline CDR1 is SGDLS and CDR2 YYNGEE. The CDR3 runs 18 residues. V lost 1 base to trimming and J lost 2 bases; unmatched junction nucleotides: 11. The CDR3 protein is CASSVSQGGDRGTYEQYF. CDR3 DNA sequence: TGTGCCAGCAGCGTATCACAGGGGGGGGACAGGGGGACCTACGAGCAGTACTTC.

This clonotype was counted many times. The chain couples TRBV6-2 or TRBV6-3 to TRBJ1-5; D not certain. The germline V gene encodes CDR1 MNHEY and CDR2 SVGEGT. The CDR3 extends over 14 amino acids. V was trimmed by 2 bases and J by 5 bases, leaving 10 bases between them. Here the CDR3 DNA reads TGTGCCAGCAGTTACATAGTTTCGGATCAGCCCCAGCATTTT. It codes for CASSYIVSDQPQHF.

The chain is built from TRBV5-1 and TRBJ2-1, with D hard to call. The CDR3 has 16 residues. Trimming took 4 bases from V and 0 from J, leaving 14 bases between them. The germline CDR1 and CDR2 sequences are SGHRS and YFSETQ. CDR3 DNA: TGCGCCAGCAGCCAAGTGTATGGATTCTCCTACAATGAGCAGTTCTTC. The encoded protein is CASSQVYGFSYNEQFF. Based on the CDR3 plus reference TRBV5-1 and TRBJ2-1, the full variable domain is KAGVTQTPRYLIKTRGQQVTLSCSPISGHRSVSWYQQTPGQGLQFLFEYFSETQRNKGNFPGRFSGRQFSNSRSEMNVSTLELGDSALYLCASSQVYGFSYNEQFFGPGTRLTVL.